The entry that follows covers one TCR beta chain sequence. Its antigen is undetermined. Primers: 60 Vbeta forward and 13 Jbeta reverse. Per the original methods: The count from a later analysis was roughly 80 million unique TCR beta chains, about 9.9 million of them shared. Using immunoSEQ multiplex PCR, the repertoire was profiled, and TCRdb retains in-frame clones only, with some absent. V and J calls plus clone size are reproduced from that table; the DNA served to infer D and trimming. This sample has approximately 160,000 clones, with 77% found just once. These data are taken from a study of cytomegalovirus exposure and HLA in healthy donors. Study-wide points: What a later analysis reportedly showed was that an Asian-associated ancestry cluster had fewer N-insertions than the roughly 700-donor mean. Later on, an analysis showed TCR association rates differing by HLA locus, with DRB1 the most and HLA-C the fewest. Among TCR sequences, most were rare, though some public TCRs appeared in many donors.

The CDR3 contains 14 residues. Trimming took 5 bases from V and 7 from J; bases not matched to a gene: 10. Germline V gene sequence: CDR1 MNHEY, CDR2 SVGAGI. What was sequenced was PBMCs. The chain recombines TRBV6-5 with TRBJ2-7; 8 bases line up with TRBD2. The receptor was isolated from a woman between 25 and 40 years old in good health and CMV-seronegative. The CDR3 region is CASSEGERGWEQYF. DNA of the CDR3: TGTGCCAGCAGTGAAGGGGAGCGGGGGTGGGAGCAGTACTTC.